The T cell receptor (beta chain) under discussion was sequenced for a study of cytomegalovirus exposure and HLA in healthy donors. Findings of the study overall: At a 0.05 false discovery rate, a later analysis found over 15,000 TCR beta sequences to be associated with HLA alleles. Across donors, sequencing depth was assumed by presence/absence analyses to be roughly uniform. Reportedly, a later analysis found an Asian-associated ancestry cluster had fewer N-insertions than the approximately 600-donor mean.

Primers included in the PCR were 60 Vbeta and 13 Jbeta primers. TCRdb's table, derived via immunoSEQ multiplex PCR, lists solely in-frame clones and lacks some. The sample carries 150,000 to 250,000 clones, over 75% recorded once. Trimming stripped 0 bases from V and 3 bases from J, with 11 bases between. The germline V gene has CDR1 MNHNY and CDR2 SVGAGI (reference sequence). The CDR3 is made up of 15 amino acids. As regards this clone: Its antigen is currently unknown.

The sequenced sample was PBMCs. The sequence came from a woman between 50 and 59 years old in good health and CMV-seronegative. The rearrangement links TRBV6-6 to TRBJ1-2; the D gene is possibly TRBD1 (6 bases). The CDR3 DNA reads TGTGCCAGCAGTTACTCGGGAGCAGGGGACTATGGCTACACCTTC. Translating it yields CASSYSGAGDYGYTF.